The next 13 T cell receptor beta chains were all read from a single sample in a study of patients and donors after allogeneic stem cell transplantation. TCRdb reprocessed the RT-PCR reads via MiXCR and lists one record per CDR3 protein. The sample records some 200,000 distinct CDR3 sequences, 40% to 45% being singletons. Material for sequencing was blood, either unsorted or a sorted T cell fraction (not recorded which). The receptors were sampled from a human donor who was either an allogeneic HSCT recipient or a stem cell or donor lymphocyte infusion donor (not recorded which). It is not recorded whose cells these are; they may come from a transplant donor.

The chain recombines TRBV12-3 or TRBV12-4 with TRBJ2-1; 7 bases are a match to TRBD2. The CDR3 totals 15 residues. V lost 6 bases to trimming and J lost 7 bases; unmatched junction nucleotides: 12. In DNA, the CDR3 is TGTGCCAGCAGCTACACTAGCGCCTCAGAGAATGAGCAGTTCTTC. This codes for CASSYTSASENEQFF.

This clonotype has just a few counts. The chain combines TRBV3-1 with TRBJ1-5; D ambiguous. V was shortened by 3 bases and J by 0 bases, with 6 bases between the two germline ends. CDR3 length: 14 residues. In germline, CDR1 is LGHDT, CDR2 YNNKEL (reference sequence). DNA for the CDR3: TGTGCCAGCAGCCACGGGTATAGCAATCAGCCCCAGCATTTT. Protein product: CASSHGYSNQPQHF.

This clonotype was picked up a small number of times. This chain links TRBV3-1 with TRBJ1-1; D is undetermined. Deletions cut 1 base from V and 4 bases from J, with 7 bases between. The CDR3 has 13 residues. The V gene's germline CDR1 is LGHDT and CDR2 YNNKEL (reference sequence). The CDR3 DNA sequence: TGTGCCAGCAGCCAAGCCGCGGGCACTGAAGCTTTCTTT. It codes for CASSQAAGTEAFF.

This rearrangement joins TRBV28 to TRBJ1-2, with TRBD1 matching 8 bases. CDR1 MDHEN and CDR2 SYDVKM come from the germline V gene. J gave up 3 bases and V 1 base, and 13 bases lay outside the gene matches. The CDR3 sequence is 18 residues long. CDR3 sequence: CASSLFARGQSPHYGYTF. The CDR3 DNA sequence: TGTGCCAGCAGTTTATTTGCCAGGGGGCAATCCCCTCACTATGGCTACACCTTC.

This clonotype was seen a handful of times. The rearrangement uses TRBV12-3 or TRBV12-4 and TRBJ1-2; unclear D gene. The V and J ends lost 1 base and 8 bases respectively, with 8 bases between them. The CDR3 is made up of 12 amino acids. The CDR3 protein is CASSLGPSGYTF. The CDR3 DNA reads as TGTGCCAGCAGTTTAGGTCCAAGCGGCTACACCTTC.

V is TRBV5-1 and J is TRBJ2-3, with D hard to call. CDR1 and CDR2 from the germline V gene are SGHRS and YFSETQ. With 0 bases removed from V and 3 bases from J, the gap between germline ends came to 8 bases. The CDR3 covers 14 residues. The CDR3 coding sequence is TGCGCCAGCAGCTTGGCTCTTGTTACAGATACGCAGTATTTT. Translating gives CASSLALVTDTQYF.

This chain joins TRBV7-6 and TRBJ1-1; D gene unclear. CDR1 and CDR2 (germline): SGHVS, FNYEAQ. Trimming took 5 bases from V and 6 from J, leaving 4 bases between them. The CDR3 has 10 amino acids. The DNA of the CDR3 is TGTGCCAGCAGCGGGGCTGAAGCTTTCTTT. Its protein is CASSGAEAFF. Full variable domain (remainder filled in from reference TRBV7-6 and TRBJ1-1): GAGVSQSPRYKVTKRGQDVALRCDPISGHVSLYWYRQALGQGPEFLTYFNYEAQQDKSGLPNDRFSAERPEGSISTLTIQRTEQRDSAMYRCASSGAEAFFGQGTRLTVV.

The chain is built from TRBV15 and TRBJ2-1, with 10 bases identical to TRBD2. V was clipped by 4 bases and J by 10 bases; unmatched bases: 13. The CDR3 contains 16 residues. Germline CDR1 is LNHNV and CDR2 is YYDKDF (reference sequence). The CDR3 region is CATSTLQAGGPDEQFF. The CDR3 nucleotides read TGTGCCACCAGCACCCTCCAAGCGGGAGGGCCAGACGAGCAGTTCTTC.

The V and J genes are TRBV20-1 and TRBJ1-5; D gene ambiguous. The germline V gene has CDR1 DFQATT and CDR2 SNEGSKA (reference sequence). V lost 5 bases and J 7 bases, leaving 15 bases between the germline ends. The CDR3 contains 13 residues. Here the CDR3 reads CSAANGPGQPQHF. CDR3 in DNA: TGCAGTGCTGCGAACGGACCGGGACAGCCCCAGCATTTT.

This clonotype showed up many times. The V and J genes are TRBV29-1 and TRBJ1-1, with TRBD1 identical over 10 bases. Trimming at V came to 7 bases and at J to 4 bases, leaving 3 bases not matched to a gene. The CDR3 covers 12 residues. Per germline, CDR1 SQVTM and CDR2 ANQGSEA. Here the CDR3 reads CSAWTGGTEAFF. In DNA form, the CDR3 reads TGCAGCGCCTGGACAGGGGGCACTGAAGCTTTCTTT.

This clonotype was found once. This chain connects TRBV15 to TRBJ2-7, with TRBD2 matching over 14 bases. V gave up 0 bases and J gave up 8 bases; unmatched junction bases: 9. The germline V gene encodes CDR1 LNHNV and CDR2 YYDKDF (reference sequence). The CDR3 is made up of 17 amino acids. CDR3 in DNA: TGTGCCACCAGCAGAGAAAAAGCCGGGACTAGCGGGAGTAAGCAGTACTTC. Amino acids: CATSREKAGTSGSKQYF.

This clonotype was counted a few times. The V call is TRBV5-6, the J call TRBJ1-2, with 7 bases lining up with TRBD1. The CDR3 runs 15 residues. Losses at the gene ends were 2 bases for V and 4 bases for J; bases not matched to a gene: 8. Germline V gene data show CDR1 as SGHDT and CDR2 as YYEEEE. CDR3 DNA: TGTGCCAGCAGCTTAAGGACAGGACGAAGCTATGGCTACACCTTC. As protein: CASSLRTGRSYGYTF.

V usage is TRBV7-2 and J usage is TRBJ2-1; no clear D gene. The CDR3 contains 13 residues. The germline V gene has CDR1 SGHTA and CDR2 FQGNSA. Trimming pared 6 bases from V and 15 bases from J, leaving 21 bases between. The CDR3 DNA reads as TGTGCCAGCAGTTCTCTTTCCCCTCGCTCTCCGTTCTTC. This gives the protein CASSSLSPRSPFF.